These 25 T cell receptor beta chains originate from one sample sequenced in a study of cytomegalovirus exposure and HLA in healthy donors. Only in-frame clones appear in the TCRdb table, and some are missing; sequencing was by immunoSEQ multiplex PCR. The repertoire includes about 78,000 clones, 90% to 97% of them detected once, and 1.5% to 2% sits in the top ten. The source material was PBMCs. The receptors stem from a man between 18 and 35 years old in good health and CMV-seropositive.

The chain carries TRBV25-1 and TRBJ2-6; D is possibly TRBD1 (5 bases). Trimming cost V 3 bases and J 3 bases, with 9 bases left between them. Germline V gives CDR1 MGHDK, CDR2 SYGVNS. This CDR3 is 15 amino acids long. The CDR3 loop reads CASSDYRFGANVLTF. The CDR3 coding sequence is TGTGCCAGCAGTGATTACAGGTTTGGGGCCAACGTCCTGACTTTC.

The chain joins TRBV9 to TRBJ1-1; 8 nucleotides line up with TRBD1. The V gene end was trimmed by 2 bases and the J gene end by 4 bases; junction bases not matched to a gene: 1. The CDR3 extends over 13 amino acids. Germline V gene lookup returns CDR1 SGDLS and CDR2 YYNGEE. The CDR3 reads CASSVGQGTEAFF. The CDR3 DNA sequence: TGTGCCAGCAGCGTCGGACAGGGCACTGAAGCTTTCTTT.

The J gene is TRBJ2-7, the V gene TRBV6-5, with a weak D call TRBD1 (6 bases). Germline CDR1 reads MNHEY; CDR2 reads SVGAGI. The CDR3 runs to 14 residues. V lost 7 bases and J lost 6, with 19 bases in between. CDR3 in DNA: TGTGCCAGCAAATTCACGGACAGTAGTGGCGAGCAGTACTTC. This translates into CASKFTDSSGEQYF.

The V gene is TRBV28, the J gene TRBJ2-7; 8 nucleotides agree with TRBD1. J gave up 3 bases and V 3 bases, and 4 bases lay outside the gene matches. The CDR3 runs to 14 residues. Germline V gene sequence: CDR1 MDHEN, CDR2 SYDVKM. The CDR3 region has the DNA TGTGCCAGCAGTTTTAAACAGGGGGGCTACGAGCAGTACTTC. It codes for CASSFKQGGYEQYF.

The V call is TRBV5-8, the J call TRBJ2-5; TRBD2 matches at 7 bases. CDR1 and CDR2 (germline): SGHTS, YDEGEE. CDR3 length equals 15 residues. With 5 bases clipped from V and 5 bases from J, the junction kept 12 bases outside the gene matches. The CDR3 is CASRHSGSWRETQYF. CDR3 coding DNA: TGTGCCAGCAGGCATAGCGGGTCCTGGAGGGAGACCCAGTACTTC.

The chain combines TRBV30 with TRBJ1-1; unclear D gene. The CDR3 has 13 residues. The V gene's germline CDR1 is GTSNPN and CDR2 SVGIG (reference sequence). The V and J ends lost 2 bases and 3 bases respectively, with 10 bases between them. CDR3 in DNA: TGTGCCTGGAGTTCACCCATAGACACTGAAGCTTTCTTT. It yields the protein CAWSSPIDTEAFF.

This chain joins TRBV6-6 and TRBJ1-2; D ambiguous. Between the trimmed V and J ends, which lost 6 bases and 3 bases, there was a span of 11 bases. This CDR3 region has 13 residues. Germline V gene data show CDR1 as MNHNY and CDR2 as SVGAGI (reference sequence). The CDR3 spells CASRARGYYGYTF. In DNA, the CDR3 is TGTGCCAGCAGGGCCCGGGGTTACTATGGCTACACCTTC.

The chain couples TRBV5-6 to TRBJ1-5; D call uncertain. The CDR3 covers 15 residues. V gave up 2 bases and J gave up 4 bases, with 13 bases separating them. Looked up from germline, CDR1 is SGHDT and CDR2 is YYEEEE. The CDR3 loop reads CASSFGVGGNQPQHF. CDR3 coding DNA: TGTGCCAGCAGCTTTGGGGTGGGAGGGAATCAGCCCCAGCATTTT.

This chain uses TRBV30 with TRBJ1-5; D possibly corresponds to TRBD1 (6 bases). Germline lookup yields CDR1 GTSNPN and CDR2 SVGIG (reference sequence). CDR3 length: 18 amino acids. V shed 4 bases and J shed 2 bases, with 24 bases lying between them. The CDR3 spells CAWTNSLMGARGNQPQHF. The CDR3 coding sequence is TGTGCCTGGACCAATTCTTTGATGGGGGCGCGGGGCAATCAGCCCCAGCATTTT.

CDR3 loop: CASSLGEGTLAGVRDTQYF. Written as DNA, the CDR3 is TGTGCCAGCAGCTTGGGTGAAGGGACCCTAGCGGGAGTTAGAGATACGCAGTATTTT. V and J are TRBV5-6 and TRBJ2-3, with 10 bases lining up with TRBD2. Germline assignment: CDR1 SGHDT and CDR2 YYEEEE. V shed 0 bases, J shed 5 bases, and the junction held 15 bases outside the gene matches. The CDR3 has 19 residues.

V usage is TRBV6-5 and J usage is TRBJ2-3, with D uncertain. The CDR3 runs 14 residues. V dropped 2 bases and J dropped 0 bases, with 6 bases sitting between them. Germline assignment: CDR1 MNHEY and CDR2 SVGAGI. The CDR3 nucleotides are TGTGCCAGCAGTTACCGCAGAAGCACAGATACGCAGTATTTT. Translating it yields CASSYRRSTDTQYF.

The chain is built from TRBV30 and TRBJ1-1; the D is unclear. Germline V CDR1 and CDR2: GTSNPN, SVGIG (reference sequence). V lost 2 bases to trimming and J lost 0 bases, with 7 bases between them. The length of the CDR3 is 13 residues. As DNA, the CDR3 is TGTGCCTGGAGTCGCAGGATGAACACTGAAGCTTTCTTT. This codes for CAWSRRMNTEAFF.

This chain uses TRBV7-9 with TRBJ2-2; possibly TRBD2 for D (6 bases). There are 15 residues in the CDR3. Trimming shortened V by 4 bases and J by 3 bases, and 12 bases separated the two germline ends. Germline V CDR1 and CDR2: SEHNR, FQNEAQ (reference sequence). CDR3 coding DNA: TGTGCCAGCAGCTCGGAGGGCCGGGACACCGGGGAGCTGTTTTTT. Amino acid sequence: CASSSEGRDTGELFF.

J is TRBJ1-2 and V is TRBV5-6; TRBD1 is a possible D gene (6 bases). CDR3 size: 14 residues. Germline-derived CDR1 and CDR2 are SGHDT and YYEEEE. V was shortened by 4 bases and J by 5 bases, with 15 bases between the two germline ends. CDR3 residues: CASSGPTGPYGYTF. The DNA for the CDR3 is TGTGCCAGCAGCGGCCCGACAGGACCTTATGGCTACACCTTC.

The rearrangement joins TRBV29-1 to TRBJ2-3; D remains unclear. Trimming took off 5 bases at V and 0 bases at J, with 6 bases between the two ends. Germline-derived CDR1 and CDR2 are SQVTM and ANQGSEA. The CDR3 is 12 amino acids. CDR3 DNA sequence: TGCAGCGTTCTTGTTAGCACAGATACGCAGTATTTT. The encoded protein is CSVLVSTDTQYF.

V is TRBV11-2 and J is TRBJ2-1, with 8 bases fitting TRBD2. CDR1 is SGHAT and CDR2 is FQNNGV in the germline V gene. V lost 6 bases to trimming and J lost 6 bases; unmatched junction nucleotides: 10. This CDR3 is 15 amino acids long. CDR3 region: CASRGLAGLSNEQFF. The DNA of the CDR3 is TGTGCCAGCAGGGGGTTAGCGGGACTGAGCAATGAGCAGTTCTTC.

The J gene is TRBJ2-5, the V gene TRBV5-1; 15 bases fit TRBD2. The CDR3 runs 16 residues. V lost 2 bases, J lost 2 bases, and 1 base stayed unmatched. The germline CDR1 and CDR2 sequences are SGHRS and YFSETQ. The CDR3 region is CASSFGTSGRQETQYF. DNA of the CDR3: TGCGCCAGCAGCTTCGGGACTAGCGGGAGGCAAGAGACCCAGTACTTC.

The rearrangement links TRBV28 to TRBJ2-7; 11 positions agree with TRBD1. J gave up 3 bases and V 6 bases, and 4 bases lay outside the gene matches. Germline V gene sequence: CDR1 MDHEN, CDR2 SYDVKM. This CDR3 is built from 14 residues. This CDR3 is CASSHGTGGYEQYF. CDR3 sequence (DNA): TGTGCCAGCAGCCATGGGACAGGGGGCTACGAGCAGTACTTC.

This clone came up once. This sequence joins TRBV18 and TRBJ2-2, with 9 bases fitting TRBD1. The CDR3 covers 18 residues. V was pared by 5 bases and J by 3 bases, with 13 bases of the junction left unmatched. CDR1 and CDR2 (germline): KGHSH, LQKENI. CDR3 amino acids: CASSREQGALGHTGELFF. The CDR3 coding sequence is TGTGCCAGCTCAAGAGAACAGGGGGCGTTGGGACACACCGGGGAGCTGTTTTTT.

The rearrangement links TRBV13 to TRBJ2-7; 8 positions agree with TRBD1. V lost 5 bases to trimming and J lost 2 bases; unmatched junction nucleotides: 5. The CDR3 extends over 14 amino acids. Per germline, CDR1 PRHDT and CDR2 FYEKMQ (reference sequence). The CDR3 DNA follows: TGTGCCAGCAGCAATACGGACAGGGCCTACGAGCAGTACTTC. Amino acids: CASSNTDRAYEQYF.

This clone showed up just a few times. This chain links TRBV5-1 with TRBJ2-5; weak D call: TRBD1 (5 bases). This CDR3 contains 14 residues. Germline values: CDR1 SGHRS, CDR2 YFSETQ. Between the trimmed V and J ends, which lost 2 bases and 5 bases, there was a span of 13 bases. CDR3 sequence reads: CASSLGARYETQYF. As DNA, the CDR3 is TGCGCCAGCAGCTTAGGGGCGCGGTATGAGACCCAGTACTTC.

The V and J genes are TRBV2 and TRBJ2-5; 9 bases match TRBD2. The CDR3 extends over 14 amino acids. Germline CDR1 and CDR2: SNHLY and FYNNEI. V was clipped by 4 bases and J by 5 bases; unmatched bases: 5. In DNA, the CDR3 is TGTGCCAGCAGTGCAGGGACTAGCTGGGAGACCCAGTACTTC. It yields the protein CASSAGTSWETQYF.

The table lists this clone with a count of one. This chain joins TRBV9 and TRBJ2-3; TRBD1 matches at 9 bases. From germline, CDR1 is SGDLS and CDR2 YYNGEE. The CDR3 covers 16 residues. V shed 4 bases and J 2 bases; nucleotides not matched to a gene: 8. The CDR3 DNA sequence: TGTGCCAGCAGCCCCCGACAGGGGGGGCCCACAGATACGCAGTATTTT. It translates to CASSPRQGGPTDTQYF.

The J gene is TRBJ2-2, the V gene TRBV28; possible D gene TRBD1, 5 bases. The germline V gene has CDR1 MDHEN and CDR2 SYDVKM. CDR3 length: 16 amino acids. V gave up 6 bases and J gave up 0 bases, with 14 bases separating them. The CDR3 coding sequence is TGTGCCAGCAGCTTCCGACAGAACGCGAACACCGGGGAGCTGTTTTTT. Amino acid sequence: CASSFRQNANTGELFF.

V usage is TRBV18 and J usage is TRBJ2-3; TRBD2 agrees at 7 bases. V shed 3 bases and J 6 bases; nucleotides not matched to a gene: 12. This CDR3 spans 16 amino acids. Looked up from germline, CDR1 is KGHSH and CDR2 is LQKENI. The CDR3: CASSPLGSGRGDTQYF. In nucleotides, the CDR3 is TGTGCCAGCTCACCCCTGGGTAGCGGGCGAGGGGATACGCAGTATTTT. The variable domain in full, with the rest retrieved from reference TRBV18 and TRBJ2-3, is NAGVMQNPRHLVRRRGQEARLRCSPMKGHSHVYWYRQLPEEGLKFMVYLQKENIIDESGMPKERFSAEFPKEGPSILRIQQVVRGDSAAYFCASSPLGSGRGDTQYFGPGTRLTVL.